This T cell receptor beta chain was identified in a study of blood T cell repertoires in COVID-19. The wider study: T cells, B-cell-depleted T cells, or PBMCs supplied cDNA or gDNA.

Participants were aged roughly 18 to 90 years, lived in about 26 US areas, and enrolled virtually. In the study's own analysis: Counts of nucleated cells, estimated from reference gene primer amplification, were obtained. Sequencing used immunoSEQ multiplex PCR; TCRdb keeps in-frame clones, though not all of them. The V and J calls and clone size were taken over from that table, and D and trimming were inferred from the DNA. The table records 350,000 to 400,000 clones, around 87% of them present only once. Per germline, CDR1 SGHAT and CDR2 FQNNGV. The V gene end was trimmed by 1 base and the J gene end by 4 bases; junction bases not matched to a gene: 7. The CDR3 runs 15 residues.

The sample was PBMCs or T cells enriched from blood (not recorded which). The V gene is TRBV11-2, the J gene TRBJ2-7; TRBD2 agrees at 7 bases. This receptor was taken from a woman in her thirties with acute COVID-19. The CDR3 DNA reads as TGTGCCAGCAGCTTAGTCCCCGGGGAGGGATACGAGCAGTACTTC. Its translation: CASSLVPGEGYEQYF.